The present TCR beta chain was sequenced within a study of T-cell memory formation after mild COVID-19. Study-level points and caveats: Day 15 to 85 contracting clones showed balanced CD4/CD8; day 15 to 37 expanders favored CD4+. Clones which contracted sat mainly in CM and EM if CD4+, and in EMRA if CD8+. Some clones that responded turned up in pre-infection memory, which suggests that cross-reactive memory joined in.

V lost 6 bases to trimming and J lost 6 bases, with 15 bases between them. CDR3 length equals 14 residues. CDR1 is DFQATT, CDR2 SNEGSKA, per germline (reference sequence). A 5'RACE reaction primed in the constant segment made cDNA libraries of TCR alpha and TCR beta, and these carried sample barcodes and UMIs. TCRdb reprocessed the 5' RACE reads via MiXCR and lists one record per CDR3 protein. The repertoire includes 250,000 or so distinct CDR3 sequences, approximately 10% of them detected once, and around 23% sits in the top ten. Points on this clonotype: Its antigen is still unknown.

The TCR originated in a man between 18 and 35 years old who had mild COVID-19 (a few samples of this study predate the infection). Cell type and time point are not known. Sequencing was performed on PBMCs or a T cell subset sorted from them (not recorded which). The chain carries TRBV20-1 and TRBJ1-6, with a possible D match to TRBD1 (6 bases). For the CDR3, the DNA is TGCAGTGCAAAACAGGGCCTCAGTAATTCACCCCTCCACTTT. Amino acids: CSAKQGLSNSPLHF.